The 22 T cell receptor beta chains presented below share a single source sample, sequenced in a study of T-cell reconstitution after alpha-beta-depleted transplantation in children. Unique molecular identifiers were incorporated during preparation of the TCRbeta library. MiXCR, run by TCRdb on the PCR reads, gives a single entry per CDR3 protein. The sample consists of roughly 300,000 distinct CDR3 sequences, 11% of them appearing once. Sequencing was performed on peripheral blood, taken 180 days after TCRalphabeta/CD19-depleted stem cell transplant. These receptors originate from a male patient between 2 and 9 years old who had a stem cell transplant for chronic granulomatous disease, so the T cells may come from the graft donor.

Many counts were recorded for this clonotype. The chain couples TRBV7-9 to TRBJ2-3; a weak D match, TRBD2 (5 bases). The germline gives CDR1 SEHNR, CDR2 FQNEAQ (reference sequence). V gave up 10 bases and J gave up 10 bases, with 12 bases separating them. The CDR3 consists of 10 residues. The CDR3 coding sequence is TGTGCCACCATGATGGGAGCGCAGTATTTT. Protein: CATMMGAQYF.

The sample holds many counts of this clonotype. V gene TRBV5-6 combines with J gene TRBJ2-4, with D maybe TRBD2 (7 bases). The germline gives CDR1 SGHDT, CDR2 YYEEEE. The V and J ends lost 1 base and 0 bases respectively, with 17 bases between them. This CDR3 is built from 18 residues. CDR3 in amino acids: CASSLLGGPDLAKNIQYF. DNA of the CDR3: TGTGCCAGCAGCTTGTTGGGGGGGCCCGACTTAGCCAAAAACATTCAGTACTTC.

This clonotype has a count of ten or more. The chain couples TRBV6-6 to TRBJ2-3; no clear D. Germline V gene lookup returns CDR1 MNHNY and CDR2 SVGAGI (reference sequence). The CDR3 length is 13 residues. Trimming removed 7 bases from V and 2 bases from J, with 10 bases in between. The CDR3 spells CASTSTDTDTQYF. In DNA, the CDR3 is TGTGCCAGCACCTCCACTGACACAGATACGCAGTATTTT.

This clonotype was seen repeatedly, ten times or more. The germline gene is not matched at one end of the junction; a read error may be the cause. This chain links TRBV5-5 with TRBJ1-1; D remains ambiguous. This CDR3 has 12 residues. The V gene's germline CDR1 is SGHKS and CDR2 YYEKEE (reference sequence). CDR3 amino acids: CASSLLNTEAFF. As DNA, the CDR3 is TGCGCCAGCAGCTTGTTGAACACTGAAGCTTTCTTT.

This clonotype was observed many times. Here the CDR3 reads CASSLSGGANQPQHF. CDR3 bases: TGTGCCAGCAGCTTATCAGGGGGAGCAAATCAGCCCCAGCATTTT. The rearrangement links TRBV7-9 to TRBJ1-5; 7 bases are a match to TRBD1. With 2 bases clipped from V and 4 bases from J, the junction kept 5 bases outside the gene matches. The CDR3 contains 15 residues. Germline lookup yields CDR1 SEHNR and CDR2 FQNEAQ (reference sequence).

In its sample, this clonotype was seen many times. This rearrangement joins TRBV7-9 to TRBJ2-7; the D is unclear. The CDR3 covers 13 residues. V shed 3 bases and J shed 2 bases, with 8 bases lying between them. Looked up from germline, CDR1 is SEHNR and CDR2 is FQNEAQ (reference sequence). The CDR3 DNA is TGTGCCAGCAGCTTGGGATTCCCCTACGAGCAGTACTTC. This gives the protein CASSLGFPYEQYF. Full variable domain (remainder filled in from reference TRBV7-9 and TRBJ2-7): DTGVSQNPRHKITKRGQNVTFRCDPISEHNRLYWYRQTLGQGPEFLTYFQNEAQLEKSRLLSDRFSAERPKGSFSTLEIQRTEQGDSAMYLCASSLGFPYEQYFGPGTRLTVT.

This clonotype has a count of ten or more. The chain joins TRBV4-3 to TRBJ2-2; D is unclear. CDR1 and CDR2 (germline): LGHNA, YSLEER. V gave up 1 base and J gave up 5 bases, with 8 bases separating them. The CDR3 totals 14 residues. DNA of the CDR3: TGCGCCAGCAGCCAAGTGGGTGGTACCGGGGAGCTGTTTTTT. It yields the protein CASSQVGGTGELFF.

There are many counts of this clonotype. The chain links TRBV7-3 to TRBJ2-2, with a tentative D call TRBD2 (5 bases). This CDR3 has 14 amino acids. The germline gives CDR1 SGHTA, CDR2 FQGTGA. Trimming cost V 5 bases and J 6 bases, with 13 bases left between them. The CDR3, as DNA: TGTGCCAGCAGCGTCCTGGGAGATCCCGGGGAGCTGTTTTTT. Its protein product is CASSVLGDPGELFF.

This sequence joins TRBV6-1 and TRBJ2-3; D unresolved. The CDR3 has 13 amino acids. Germline assignment: CDR1 MNHNS and CDR2 SASEGT. Trimming cost V 2 bases and J 5 bases, with 8 bases left between them. This CDR3 is CASSEPPVDTQYF. The CDR3 DNA sequence: TGTGCCAGCAGTGAACCCCCGGTAGATACGCAGTATTTT.

This clonotype was detected ten times or more. This chain joins TRBV20-1 and TRBJ2-5, with D maybe TRBD2 (5 bases). The CDR3 totals 11 residues. Germline V gene sequence: CDR1 DFQATT, CDR2 SNEGSKA (reference sequence). The CDR3 region is CSQAVEETQYF. The CDR3 DNA sequence: TGCAGCCAAGCGGTGGAAGAGACCCAGTACTTC.

In this sample, this clonotype turned up many times. The chain uses TRBV5-1 and TRBJ2-5; no clear D. Germline CDR1 reads SGHRS; CDR2 reads YFSETQ. The CDR3 runs 13 residues. Trimming took off 3 bases at V and 5 bases at J, with 11 bases between the two ends. CDR3 region: CASSWEMGETQYF. The CDR3 DNA sequence: TGCGCCAGCAGCTGGGAAATGGGGGAGACCCAGTACTTC.

This chain joins TRBV28 and TRBJ2-7; no reliable D call. Trimming pared 6 bases from V and 4 bases from J, leaving 7 bases between. This CDR3 has 11 residues. Germline assignment: CDR1 MDHEN and CDR2 SYDVKM. CDR3 sequence reads: CASSDDYEQYF. CDR3 sequence (DNA): TGTGCCAGCAGCGACGATTACGAGCAGTACTTC.

In its sample, this clonotype was seen many times. The chain combines TRBV7-2 with TRBJ1-6; D ambiguous. The CDR3 sequence is 17 residues long. V was pared by 3 bases and J by 8 bases, with 20 bases between. Germline CDR1 reads SGHTA; CDR2 reads FQGNSA. CDR3 protein: CASSFGGWSGKDSPLHF. CDR3 DNA sequence: TGTGCCAGCAGCTTTGGCGGGTGGTCCGGTAAAGATTCACCCCTCCACTTT.

At least ten counts were recorded for this clonotype. This chain connects TRBV28 to TRBJ2-7; 11 nucleotides agree with TRBD2. Trimming cost V 6 bases and J 5 bases; bases outside gene matches: 15. The germline CDR1 and CDR2 sequences are MDHEN and SYDVKM. The CDR3 length is 17 residues. The CDR3 bases are TGTGCCAGCAGCCCTCAGCGCGGGCTAGCGGGAGGTAACGAGCAGTACTTC. Its protein product is CASSPQRGLAGGNEQYF.

This clonotype occurred many times. The J gene is TRBJ2-7, the V gene TRBV5-1; a weak D match, TRBD2 (7 bases). This CDR3 has 16 amino acids. Germline V lookup: CDR1 SGHRS, CDR2 YFSETQ. V lost 3 bases and J lost 0, with 16 bases in between. The chain's CDR3 is CASSYGGRRSSYEQYF. The CDR3 DNA reads as TGCGCCAGCAGCTACGGGGGGCGGCGAAGCTCCTACGAGCAGTACTTC.

For this clonotype: At one boundary the junction diverges from the germline segment, which might be a read error. The chain joins TRBV18 to TRBJ2-5; D uncertain. The CDR3 spans 12 residues. Per germline, CDR1 KGHSH and CDR2 LQKENI. The CDR3 coding sequence is TGTGCCAGCTCACCAAGAATAGAGACCCAGTGCTTC. It specifies CASSPRIETQCF.

This clonotype was detected many times. V and J are TRBV5-1 and TRBJ1-1; D gene ambiguous. V was shortened by 2 bases and J by 5 bases, with 13 bases between the two germline ends. This CDR3 spans 14 amino acids. Germline V lookup: CDR1 SGHRS, CDR2 YFSETQ. The CDR3 DNA reads TGCGCCAGCAGCTTCCCGGGAGTTGGAACTGAAGCTTTCTTT. As protein: CASSFPGVGTEAFF. The full variable domain, rest sourced from reference TRBV5-1 and TRBJ1-1, is KAGVTQTPRYLIKTRGQQVTLSCSPISGHRSVSWYQQTPGQGLQFLFEYFSETQRNKGNFPGRFSGRQFSNSRSEMNVSTLELGDSALYLCASSFPGVGTEAFFGQGTRLTVV.

This clonotype was found many times. The chain is built from TRBV7-9 and TRBJ1-4; the match to TRBD1 covers 7 bases. Germline V gene data show CDR1 as SEHNR and CDR2 as FQNEAQ (reference sequence). The CDR3 runs to 15 residues. The ends lost 5 bases at V and 0 bases at J; junction bases unmatched: 3. CDR3 sequence (DNA): TGTGCCAGCAGCGTCGGGACAGCAACTAATGAAAAACTGTTTTTT. This encodes CASSVGTATNEKLFF.

In this sample, this clonotype turned up many times. The gene calls are TRBV6-5 and TRBJ2-1; D perhaps matches TRBD1 (6 bases). The V end was cut by 4 bases, the J end by 4 bases, with 23 bases between. This CDR3 has 18 residues. Germline V gene data show CDR1 as MNHEY and CDR2 as SVGAGI. CDR3 DNA sequence: TGTGCCAGCAGTTCGATCGGAACTTACAGGGAACGGTACAATGAGCAGTTCTTC. Encoded protein: CASSSIGTYRERYNEQFF.

Points on this clonotype: Because the CDR3's place on the DNA is in doubt, the DNA is left out and the CDR3 is given as listed by TCRdb. The chain links TRBV7-5 to TRBJ2-7; the table's D gene call, TRBD2, was not cross checked with the DNA. TRBV7-5 is termed a pseudogene. The CDR3 length is 23 residues, termini included. Here the CDR3 reads CISVSEANASGGLAGGRSYEQYF.

This clonotype showed up many times. The chain links TRBV7-2 to TRBJ1-1; no clear D. The germline gives CDR1 SGHTA, CDR2 FQGNSA. This CDR3 contains 13 residues. The V end lost 4 bases, the J end lost 4 bases, and 10 bases lay between the germline ends. CDR3 in DNA: TGTGCCAGCAGCTCCCTGCCAGGCACTGAAGCTTTCTTT. Translation: CASSSLPGTEAFF.

This clonotype has a count of ten or more. CDR3 DNA: TGCAGCGTAAGCAGGGGGGCCACTGAAGCTTTCTTT. It encodes CSVSRGATEAFF. This chain uses TRBV29-1 with TRBJ1-1; TRBD1 matches at 7 bases. Germline V gene data show CDR1 as SQVTM and CDR2 as ANQGSEA. J gave up 4 bases and V 6 bases, and 5 bases lay outside the gene matches. The CDR3 runs to 12 residues.